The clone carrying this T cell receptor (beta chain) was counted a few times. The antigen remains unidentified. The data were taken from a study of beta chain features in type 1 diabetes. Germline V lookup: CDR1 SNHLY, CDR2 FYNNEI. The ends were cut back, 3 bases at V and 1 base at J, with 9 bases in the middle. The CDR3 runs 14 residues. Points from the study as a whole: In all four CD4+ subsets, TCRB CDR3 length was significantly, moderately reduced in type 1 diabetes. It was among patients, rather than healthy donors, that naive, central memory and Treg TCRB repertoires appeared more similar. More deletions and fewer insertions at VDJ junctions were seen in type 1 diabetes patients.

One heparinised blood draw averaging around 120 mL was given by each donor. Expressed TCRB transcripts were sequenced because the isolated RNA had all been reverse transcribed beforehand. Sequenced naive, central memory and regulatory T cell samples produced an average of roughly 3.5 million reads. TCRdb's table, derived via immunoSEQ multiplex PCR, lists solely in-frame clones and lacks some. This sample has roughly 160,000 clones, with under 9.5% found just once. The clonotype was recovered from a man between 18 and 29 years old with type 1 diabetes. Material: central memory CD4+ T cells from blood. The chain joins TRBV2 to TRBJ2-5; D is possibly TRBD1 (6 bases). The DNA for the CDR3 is TGTGCCAGCAGTGAGGGGACACGCCAAGAGACCCAGTACTTC. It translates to CASSEGTRQETQYF.